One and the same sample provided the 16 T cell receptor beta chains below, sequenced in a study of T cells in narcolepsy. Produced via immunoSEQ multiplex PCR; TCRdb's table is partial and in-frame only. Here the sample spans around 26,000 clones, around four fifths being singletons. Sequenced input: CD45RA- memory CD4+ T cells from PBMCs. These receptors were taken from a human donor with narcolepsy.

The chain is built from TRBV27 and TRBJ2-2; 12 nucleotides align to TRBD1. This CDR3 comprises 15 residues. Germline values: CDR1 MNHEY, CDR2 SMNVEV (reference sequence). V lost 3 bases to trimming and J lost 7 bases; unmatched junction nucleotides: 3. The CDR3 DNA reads TGTGCCAGCAGTTTGGGGACAGGGGGCCACGGGGAGCTGTTTTTT. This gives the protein CASSLGTGGHGELFF.

The CDR3: CAILADGTDTQYF. The CDR3, as DNA: TGTGCCATTCTAGCGGATGGCACAGATACGCAGTATTTT. This chain joins TRBV10-3 and TRBJ2-3; 7 bases align to TRBD2. The CDR3 sequence is 13 residues long. With 9 bases clipped from V and 1 base from J, the junction kept 4 bases outside the gene matches. Germline-derived CDR1 and CDR2 are ENHRY and SYGVKD.

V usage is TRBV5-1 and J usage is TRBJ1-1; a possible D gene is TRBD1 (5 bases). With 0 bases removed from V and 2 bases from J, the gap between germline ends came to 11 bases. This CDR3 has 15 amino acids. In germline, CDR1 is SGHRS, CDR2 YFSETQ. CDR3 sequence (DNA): TGCGCCAGCAGCTTGGTCCCAGGGACTAACACTGAAGCTTTCTTT. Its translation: CASSLVPGTNTEAFF.

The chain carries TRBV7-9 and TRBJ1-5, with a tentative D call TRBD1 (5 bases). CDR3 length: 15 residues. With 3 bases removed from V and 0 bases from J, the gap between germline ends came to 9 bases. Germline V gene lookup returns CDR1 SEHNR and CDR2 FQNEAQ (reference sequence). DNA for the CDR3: TGTGCCAGCAGCTTGGGGGGAAATAGCAATCAGCCCCAGCATTTT. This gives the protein CASSLGGNSNQPQHF.

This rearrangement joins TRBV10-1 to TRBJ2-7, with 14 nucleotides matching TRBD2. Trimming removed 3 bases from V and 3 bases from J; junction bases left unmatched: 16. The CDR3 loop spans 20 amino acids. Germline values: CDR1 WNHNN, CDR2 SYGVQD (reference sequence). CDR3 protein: CASSDLPTSGRETSNYEQYF. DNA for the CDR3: TGCGCCAGCAGTGACCTGCCGACTAGCGGGAGGGAAACAAGTAACTACGAGCAGTACTTC.

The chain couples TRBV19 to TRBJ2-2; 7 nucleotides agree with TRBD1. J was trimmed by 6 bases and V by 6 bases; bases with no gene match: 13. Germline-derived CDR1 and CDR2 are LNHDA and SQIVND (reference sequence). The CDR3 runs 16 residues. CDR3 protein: CASSLGRGPYPGELFF. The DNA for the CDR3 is TGTGCCAGTAGCCTGGGTAGGGGGCCTTACCCCGGGGAGCTGTTTTTT.

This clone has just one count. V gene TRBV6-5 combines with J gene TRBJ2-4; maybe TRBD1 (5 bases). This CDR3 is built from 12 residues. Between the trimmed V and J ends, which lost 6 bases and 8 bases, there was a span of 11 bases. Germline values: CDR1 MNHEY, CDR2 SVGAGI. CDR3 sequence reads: CASRGEGYIQYF. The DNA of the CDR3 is TGTGCCAGCAGAGGGGAAGGATACATTCAGTACTTC.

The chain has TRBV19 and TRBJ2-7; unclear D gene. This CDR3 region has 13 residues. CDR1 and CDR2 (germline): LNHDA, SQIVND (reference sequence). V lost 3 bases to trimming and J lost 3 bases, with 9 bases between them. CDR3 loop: CASSILLGYEQYF. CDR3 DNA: TGTGCCAGTAGTATCTTACTGGGCTACGAGCAGTACTTC.

CDR3 DNA sequence: TGTGCCAGCAGACAACCGGGACAGGGGAACACTGAAGCTTTCTTT. It codes for CASRQPGQGNTEAFF. This chain uses TRBV28 with TRBJ1-1; TRBD1 matches at 9 bases. This CDR3 is built from 15 residues. V shed 6 bases, J shed 1 base, and the junction held 6 bases outside the gene matches. Germline V gene sequence: CDR1 MDHEN, CDR2 SYDVKM.

CDR3 DNA sequence: TGCAGCGTTGAAGGCCGGGACAGAAACACTGAAGCTTTCTTT. Translating it yields CSVEGRDRNTEAFF. The chain carries TRBV29-1 and TRBJ1-1; TRBD1 aligns across 7 bases. V shed 1 base, J shed 2 bases, and the junction held 4 bases outside the gene matches. Germline V lookup: CDR1 SQVTM, CDR2 ANQGSEA. The CDR3 covers 14 residues.

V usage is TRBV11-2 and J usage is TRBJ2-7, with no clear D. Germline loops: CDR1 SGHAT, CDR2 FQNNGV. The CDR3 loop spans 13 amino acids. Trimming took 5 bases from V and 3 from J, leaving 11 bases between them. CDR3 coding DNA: TGTGCCAGCAGCCCCGCTGGGTACTACGAGCAGTACTTC. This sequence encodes CASSPAGYYEQYF. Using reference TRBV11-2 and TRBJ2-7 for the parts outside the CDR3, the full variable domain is EAGVAQSPRYKIIEKRQSVAFWCNPISGHATLYWYQQILGQGPKLLIQFQNNGVVDDSQLPKDRFSAERLKGVDSTLKIQPAKLEDSAVYLCASSPAGYYEQYFGPGTRLTVT.

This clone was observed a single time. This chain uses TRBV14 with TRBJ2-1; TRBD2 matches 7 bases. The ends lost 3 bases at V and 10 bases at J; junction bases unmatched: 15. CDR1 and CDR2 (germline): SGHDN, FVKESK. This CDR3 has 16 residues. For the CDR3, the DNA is TGTGCCAGCAGCCATAATCTAGCGGAGGGGCTTGTGGAGCAGTTCTTC. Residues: CASSHNLAEGLVEQFF.

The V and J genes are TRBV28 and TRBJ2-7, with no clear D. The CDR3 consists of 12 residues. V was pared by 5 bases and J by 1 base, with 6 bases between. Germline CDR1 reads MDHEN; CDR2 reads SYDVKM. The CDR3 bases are TGTGCCAGCAGTATGGGGTCCTACGAGCAGTACTTC. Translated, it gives CASSMGSYEQYF.

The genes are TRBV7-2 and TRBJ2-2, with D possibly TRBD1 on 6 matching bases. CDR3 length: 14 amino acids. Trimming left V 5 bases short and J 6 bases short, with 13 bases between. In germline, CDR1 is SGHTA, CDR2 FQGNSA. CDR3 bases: TGTGCCAGCAGCCCACTCAACAGGGCCGGGGAGCTGTTTTTT. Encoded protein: CASSPLNRAGELFF.

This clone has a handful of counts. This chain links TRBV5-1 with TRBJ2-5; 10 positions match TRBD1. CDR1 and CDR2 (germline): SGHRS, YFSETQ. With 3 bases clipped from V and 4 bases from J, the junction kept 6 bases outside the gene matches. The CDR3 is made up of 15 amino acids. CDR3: CASSSTGTGVETQYF. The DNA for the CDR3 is TGCGCCAGCAGCTCGACCGGGACAGGGGTAGAGACCCAGTACTTC.

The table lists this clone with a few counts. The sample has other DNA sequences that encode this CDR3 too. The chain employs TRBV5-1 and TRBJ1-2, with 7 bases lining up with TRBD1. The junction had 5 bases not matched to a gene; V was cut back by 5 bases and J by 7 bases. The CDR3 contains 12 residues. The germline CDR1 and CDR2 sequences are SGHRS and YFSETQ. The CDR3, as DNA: TGCGCCAGCAGTGTTCAGGGGGGTGGCTACACCTTC. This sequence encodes CASSVQGGGYTF.